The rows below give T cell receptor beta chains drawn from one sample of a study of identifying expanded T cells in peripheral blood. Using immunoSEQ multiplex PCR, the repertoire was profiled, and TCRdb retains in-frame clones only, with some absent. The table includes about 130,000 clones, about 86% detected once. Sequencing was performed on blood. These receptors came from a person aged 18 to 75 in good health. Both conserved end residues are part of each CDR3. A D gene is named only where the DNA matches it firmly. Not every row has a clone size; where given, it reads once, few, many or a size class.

TGCGCCAGCAACGAGGGCGCGACGACCCAGTACTTC,CASNEGATTQYF,NA,NA,TRBJ2-5,TRBV10-2
TGTGCCAGCAGCTTAAAACTTAAGGGACTAGCGGGAGAGATTGGGATCAATGAGCAGTTCTTC,CASSLKLKGLAGEIGINEQFF,few,TRBD2,TRBJ2-1,TRBV7-6
TGTGCCAGTAGTGTCCCAGGGATGGAGGGTGGCTACACCTTC,CASSVPGMEGGYTF,few,NA,TRBJ1-2,TRBV19
TGTGCCAGCAGTTCCTACGACAGGGGGGGGTACGGCTACACCTTC,CASSSYDRGGYGYTF,NA,TRBD1,TRBJ1-2,TRBV28
TGTGCCAGCAGTGAGTCAGGGGCCCCTGGGGGCTACACCTTC,CASSESGAPGGYTF,NA,NA,TRBJ1-2,TRBV27
TGTGCCAGCAGTGAAGCCGCGACATATCGCTACGAGCAGTACTTC,CASSEAATYRYEQYF,NA,NA,TRBJ2-7,TRBV2
TGCGCCAGCAGCTTGGGGGTCCTCTCACTGAACACTGAAGCTTTCTTT,CASSLGVLSLNTEAFF,NA,NA,TRBJ1-1,TRBV5-1
TGTGCCAGCAGTGACCCCAGGGTGGGTGAGCAGTTCTTC,CASSDPRVGEQFF,NA,NA,TRBJ2-1,TRBV6-1
TGTGCCAGCAGTTATAGAACAGACAATGAAAAACTGTTTTTT,CASSYRTDNEKLFF,once,NA,TRBJ1-4,TRBV6-5
TGTGCCAGCAGCCTCGGGGGGGGCACAGATACGCAGTATTTT,CASSLGGGTDTQYF,NA,TRBD2,TRBJ2-3,TRBV5-4
TGTGCCAGCAGTTCAGACAGAGGAGATCAGCCCCAGCATTTT,CASSSDRGDQPQHF,NA,NA,TRBJ1-5,TRBV27
TGTGCCAGCAGCTTCCAGGTGGGAGTTAGTACTGAAGCTTTCTTT,CASSFQVGVSTEAFF,NA,NA,TRBJ1-1,TRBV7-9
TGTGCCAGTAGTGCGCGATCGGGGACAGGGTTTACAAGCTACACCTTC,CASSARSGTGFTSYTF,NA,TRBD1,TRBJ1-2,TRBV19
TGTGCCAGTAGTATTCCGGACAGGGAGAGTCAGCCCCAGCATTTT,CASSIPDRESQPQHF,NA,TRBD1,TRBJ1-5,TRBV19
TGTGCCTGGAGGACGGGACCGACAAATTCACCCCTCCACTTT,CAWRTGPTNSPLHF,NA,NA,TRBJ1-6,TRBV30
TGTGCCAGCAGCTTAACCGGCGGGAGCAGCACCGGGGAGCTGTTTTTT,CASSLTGGSSTGELFF,NA,TRBD2,TRBJ2-2,TRBV7-3
TGTGCCAGCTCATCCGGGACTGGGATGAACACTGAAGCTTTCTTT,CASSSGTGMNTEAFF,NA,NA,TRBJ1-1,TRBV18
TGTGCCAGCAGTGAAGCGCTTCTCTTAACCTACGAGCAGTACTTC,CASSEALLLTYEQYF,NA,NA,TRBJ2-7,TRBV2
TGTGCCAGCAGTGACCGGGACAGGGTGAGATACACCTTC,CASSDRDRVRYTF,NA,TRBD1,TRBJ1-2,TRBV2
TGTGCCAGCAGCGAGGACGGGGGGGCGCAGAACACTGAAGCTTTCTTT,CASSEDGGAQNTEAFF,NA,NA,TRBJ1-1,TRBV9
TGTGCCAGCTCACCATCGCGGGGAACTCCCCAGGATCAGCCCCAGCATTTT,CASSPSRGTPQDQPQHF,NA,NA,TRBJ1-5,TRBV18
TGTGCCAGCTCATCCAGACAGGGGGGAGGCCAAGAGACCCAGTACTTC,CASSSRQGGGQETQYF,NA,TRBD1,TRBJ2-5,TRBV18
TGTGCCATCGGGGCCCCGGGACCGACCTACACCTTC,CAIGAPGPTYTF,few,NA,TRBJ1-2,TRBV10-3
TGTGCCAGCACCTTAGGGGAGTCGAATGGCTACACCTTC,CASTLGESNGYTF,NA,NA,TRBJ1-2,TRBV5-6
TGTGCCAGCAGCTTATTGACCCTCACCGGGGAGCTGTTTTTT,CASSLLTLTGELFF,NA,NA,TRBJ2-2,TRBV7-9
TGTGCCAGCAGCAAATGGAGGTTGGGTCGTAGTGGGGCTTTCTTT,CASSKWRLGRSGAFF,NA,NA,TRBJ1-1,TRBV21-1
TGTGCCACAGGGGACGGACGATATAGCAATCAGCCCCAGCATTTT,CATGDGRYSNQPQHF,NA,NA,TRBJ1-5,TRBV19